This T cell receptor (beta chain) comes out of a study of control samples from healthy donors and cancer patients. CDR1 and CDR2 (germline): SGHDT, YYEEEE. This CDR3 contains 15 residues. Trimming left V 0 bases short and J 5 bases short, with 14 bases between. Measured with immunoSEQ multiplex PCR; TCRdb has only the in-frame clones, and not every one. The sample contains some 57,000 clones, roughly 95% of which appear only once. This chain uses TRBV5-6 with TRBJ1-1; the D gene is possibly TRBD1 (6 bases). The sample comprised blood. The TCR comes from a man younger than 40 in good health. Here the CDR3 DNA reads TGTGCCAGCAGCTTGGGTTGGCAAAGGGGGACTGAAGCTTTCTTT. Its protein is CASSLGWQRGTEAFF.